A selection of T cell receptor beta chains follows, all from one sample in a study of cytomegalovirus exposure and HLA in healthy donors. TCRdb's table, derived via immunoSEQ multiplex PCR, lists solely in-frame clones and lacks some. This table holds about 160,000 clones, approximately 79% found once. The sample consisted of PBMCs. Every receptor here comes from a man aged 35 to 55 in good health and CMV-seropositive. Each CDR3 is given with its conserved first and last residue. D genes are given only for firm matches. Size is omitted from some rows. Given values are once, few, many or a class for expanded clones.

CDR3nt: TGTGCTAGTGGTCCGGGACAGGGGGCGTCTGAAGCTTTCTTT
CDR3aa: CASGPGQGASEAFF
d_gene: TRBD1
j_gene: TRBJ1-1
v_gene: TRBV12-5
abundance: -

CDR3nt: TGCGCCAGCAGCCAAGATACAGGGGTAAATGAAAAACTGTTTTTT
CDR3aa: CASSQDTGVNEKLFF
d_gene: TRBD1
j_gene: TRBJ1-4
v_gene: TRBV4-3
abundance: -

CDR3nt: TGTGCCAGCACAGGGGATAAAGAGACCCAGTACTTC
CDR3aa: CASTGDKETQYF
d_gene: -
j_gene: TRBJ2-5
v_gene: TRBV2
abundance: -

CDR3nt: TGTGCCAGCAGCTTAGGGAGCGAAAACTATGGCTACACCTTC
CDR3aa: CASSLGSENYGYTF
d_gene: -
j_gene: TRBJ1-2
v_gene: TRBV11-2
abundance: -

CDR3nt: TGCGCCAGCAGCCGGACTACAGGGAACACTGAAGCTTTCTTT
CDR3aa: CASSRTTGNTEAFF
d_gene: -
j_gene: TRBJ1-1
v_gene: TRBV4-3
abundance: once

CDR3nt: TGTGCCTCAGAGGGTGCCAGCACAGATACGCAGTATTTT
CDR3aa: CASEGASTDTQYF
d_gene: -
j_gene: TRBJ2-3
v_gene: TRBV30
abundance: -

CDR3nt: TGTGCCAGTAGTATCAACTCGTGGGCAGGAGGGGTGAACACTGAAGCTTTCTTT
CDR3aa: CASSINSWAGGVNTEAFF
d_gene: -
j_gene: TRBJ1-1
v_gene: TRBV19
abundance: few

CDR3nt: TGTGCCATCAGTGAGTCCCGGGACAGGGGGCAAGAGACCCAGTACTTC
CDR3aa: CAISESRDRGQETQYF
d_gene: TRBD1
j_gene: TRBJ2-5
v_gene: TRBV10-3
abundance: -

CDR3nt: TGTGCCACCAGACCACCTAGCGTCAGCACAGATACGCAGTATTTT
CDR3aa: CATRPPSVSTDTQYF
d_gene: -
j_gene: TRBJ2-3
v_gene: TRBV15
abundance: -

CDR3nt: TGTGCCAGCAGCCCCGGGGGTAGCAGTTACGAGCAGTACTTC
CDR3aa: CASSPGGSSYEQYF
d_gene: -
j_gene: TRBJ2-7
v_gene: TRBV7-2
abundance: -

CDR3nt: TGTGCCAGCAGCCAACAGGGGGAGCTTCATACGCAGTATTTT
CDR3aa: CASSQQGELHTQYF
d_gene: TRBD1
j_gene: TRBJ2-3
v_gene: TRBV4-2
abundance: -

CDR3nt: TGTGCCAGTAGTATTACCGGGACACATAGAAGAGGCTACACCTTC
CDR3aa: CASSITGTHRRGYTF
d_gene: -
j_gene: TRBJ1-2
v_gene: TRBV19
abundance: few

CDR3nt: TGTGCCAGCAGTTTAGCGGTGATCTCTGGAAACACCATATATTTT
CDR3aa: CASSLAVISGNTIYF
d_gene: -
j_gene: TRBJ1-3
v_gene: TRBV28
abundance: few

CDR3nt: TGTGCCTGGAGTATAGCGGGGGCCTACAATGAGCAGTTCTTC
CDR3aa: CAWSIAGAYNEQFF
d_gene: TRBD2
j_gene: TRBJ2-1
v_gene: TRBV30
abundance: -

CDR3nt: TGTGCCAGCAGTCGCAGGGTGAACACTGAAGCTTTCTTT
CDR3aa: CASSRRVNTEAFF
d_gene: -
j_gene: TRBJ1-1
v_gene: TRBV5-4
abundance: -

CDR3nt: TGTGCCAGCAGCTTAGGGACAGGGGTGAGGACTGAAGCTTTCTTT
CDR3aa: CASSLGTGVRTEAFF
d_gene: TRBD1
j_gene: TRBJ1-1
v_gene: TRBV11-2
abundance: -

CDR3nt: TGTGCCAGCAGTGAGCTAGGACAGGTCCTTGGGGCTTCACCCCTCCGCTTT
CDR3aa: CASSELGQVLGASPLRF
d_gene: TRBD1
j_gene: TRBJ1-6
v_gene: TRBV2
abundance: -

CDR3nt: TGTGCCAGCAGTTTATGGAGTGACAGCAATCAGCCCCAGCATTTT
CDR3aa: CASSLWSDSNQPQHF
d_gene: -
j_gene: TRBJ1-5
v_gene: TRBV27
abundance: -

CDR3nt: TGTGCCAGCAGCTTACCTAGCGGGTCTTACCAAGAGACCCAGTACTTC
CDR3aa: CASSLPSGSYQETQYF
d_gene: TRBD2
j_gene: TRBJ2-5
v_gene: TRBV5-4
abundance: -

CDR3nt: TGTGCCAGCAGCCTAACGGGGGGGACAGGGGAAGCTTTCTTT
CDR3aa: CASSLTGGTGEAFF
d_gene: TRBD1
j_gene: TRBJ1-1
v_gene: TRBV7-3
abundance: few

CDR3nt: TGTGCCAGCAGCTTATCGCGGCTCGGCGAGCAGTACTTC
CDR3aa: CASSLSRLGEQYF
d_gene: -
j_gene: TRBJ2-7
v_gene: TRBV11-3
abundance: few

CDR3nt: TGTGCCACCAGCAGAGCGGGACAGGGGGCTGCAGATACGCAGTATTTT
CDR3aa: CATSRAGQGAADTQYF
d_gene: TRBD1
j_gene: TRBJ2-3
v_gene: TRBV15
abundance: -

CDR3nt: TGTGCCAGCAGTCCTCTTCCCGTAGGGGCCACTGAAGCTTTCTTT
CDR3aa: CASSPLPVGATEAFF
d_gene: -
j_gene: TRBJ1-1
v_gene: TRBV27
abundance: -

CDR3nt: TGTGCCAGCAGCCGTTCAGGGGCCCTAGGTGAAAAACTGTTTTTT
CDR3aa: CASSRSGALGEKLFF
d_gene: -
j_gene: TRBJ1-4
v_gene: TRBV5-6
abundance: -

CDR3nt: TGCGCCAGCAGCCGAGGAGCGGGGGTGTACAATGAGCAGTTCTTC
CDR3aa: CASSRGAGVYNEQFF
d_gene: TRBD2
j_gene: TRBJ2-1
v_gene: TRBV4-3
abundance: -

CDR3nt: TGTGCCAGCAGCTTAGCGTATGGCTATGAGCAGTTCTTC
CDR3aa: CASSLAYGYEQFF
d_gene: -
j_gene: TRBJ2-1
v_gene: TRBV7-6
abundance: -

CDR3nt: TGTGCCAGTAGTATGGGGGCCCAGAACCCTAAGAACACTGAAGCTTTCTTT
CDR3aa: CASSMGAQNPKNTEAFF
d_gene: -
j_gene: TRBJ1-1
v_gene: TRBV19
abundance: -

CDR3nt: TGTGCTAGTGGTTTGTCCGCTAGCGGGGGAAGCTACGAGCAGTACTTC
CDR3aa: CASGLSASGGSYEQYF
d_gene: TRBD2
j_gene: TRBJ2-7
v_gene: TRBV12-5
abundance: -

CDR3nt: TGTGCCAGCAGTCCGGAACAGGGTTACGAGCAGTACTTC
CDR3aa: CASSPEQGYEQYF
d_gene: -
j_gene: TRBJ2-7
v_gene: TRBV6-5
abundance: few

CDR3nt: TGCAGCGTTCGGGTCCTTCGCGACGAGCAGTACTTC
CDR3aa: CSVRVLRDEQYF
d_gene: -
j_gene: TRBJ2-7
v_gene: TRBV29-1
abundance: once

CDR3nt: TGTGCCAGCAGCGTAAGGCTAGCGGGGGGCCGGTCGGCCGGGGAGCTGTTTTTT
CDR3aa: CASSVRLAGGRSAGELFF
d_gene: TRBD2
j_gene: TRBJ2-2
v_gene: TRBV9
abundance: -

CDR3nt: TGTGCCAGCAGCTTGTTAGCGGGGGGCTCTGGGGCCAACGTCCTGACTTTC
CDR3aa: CASSLLAGGSGANVLTF
d_gene: TRBD2
j_gene: TRBJ2-6
v_gene: TRBV5-4
abundance: many

CDR3nt: TGTGCCAGCAGCCTCTCCTGGGGGGGGACCGGGGCCAACGTCCTGACTTTC
CDR3aa: CASSLSWGGTGANVLTF
d_gene: TRBD2
j_gene: TRBJ2-6
v_gene: TRBV7-3
abundance: -

CDR3nt: TGTGCCAGCAGTTTGACAGGGTATAATTCACCCCTCCACTTT
CDR3aa: CASSLTGYNSPLHF
d_gene: TRBD1
j_gene: TRBJ1-6
v_gene: TRBV6-6
abundance: -

CDR3nt: TGTGCCATCAGGGGCCCTGGGGAGGGTACTGAAGCTTTCTTT
CDR3aa: CAIRGPGEGTEAFF
d_gene: -
j_gene: TRBJ1-1
v_gene: TRBV10-3
abundance: once